This T cell receptor (beta chain) was obtained from a study of PD-L1 blockade in urothelial cancer. Study-level background: A median of roughly 150,000 T cells was found in the blood samples. Study-wide points: A below-median TCR clonality in blood before treatment predicted better survival.

This clone was detected a few times. The antigen remains undetermined. Germline CDR1 is KGHSH and CDR2 is LQKENI. Trimming cost V 3 bases and J 6 bases, with 18 bases left between them. CDR3 length: 15 amino acids. As for time point: peripheral blood 6 weeks after treatment start. Some clones are missing from TCRdb's copy, which holds only in-frame ones; the method was immunoSEQ multiplex PCR. The repertoire holds fewer than 90,000 clones, with about 91% as singletons. The J gene is TRBJ2-7, the V gene TRBV18; D might be TRBD1 (7 bases). This clonotype originated in an elderly woman with urothelial cancer. Specimen: PBMCs, collected around atezolizumab (anti-PD-L1) treatment. The CDR3 here is CASSPAGTVVREQYF. In DNA form, the CDR3 reads TGTGCCAGCTCACCGGCGGGGACAGTTGTGCGCGAGCAGTACTTC.